The T cell receptor (beta chain) described here comes from a study of control samples from healthy donors and cancer patients. Method: immunoSEQ multiplex PCR; TCRdb's copy keeps in-frame clones and lacks some. Seen here are about 80,000 clones, roughly nine tenths observed once, and the top ten hold 17%. Sequencing was performed on blood. This receptor was identified in a man in his forties or fifties in good health.

CDR3 in DNA: TGTGCCAGCAGCTTAGAAGCGACAGGGACAGGTGAAAAACTGTTTTTT. Its translation: CASSLEATGTGEKLFF. The chain carries TRBV7-6 and TRBJ1-4; TRBD1 aligns across 8 bases. With V trimmed by 1 base and J by 7 bases, 8 bases remained unmatched. Per the germline V gene, CDR1 is SGHVS and CDR2 is FNYEAQ. This CDR3 spans 16 amino acids.